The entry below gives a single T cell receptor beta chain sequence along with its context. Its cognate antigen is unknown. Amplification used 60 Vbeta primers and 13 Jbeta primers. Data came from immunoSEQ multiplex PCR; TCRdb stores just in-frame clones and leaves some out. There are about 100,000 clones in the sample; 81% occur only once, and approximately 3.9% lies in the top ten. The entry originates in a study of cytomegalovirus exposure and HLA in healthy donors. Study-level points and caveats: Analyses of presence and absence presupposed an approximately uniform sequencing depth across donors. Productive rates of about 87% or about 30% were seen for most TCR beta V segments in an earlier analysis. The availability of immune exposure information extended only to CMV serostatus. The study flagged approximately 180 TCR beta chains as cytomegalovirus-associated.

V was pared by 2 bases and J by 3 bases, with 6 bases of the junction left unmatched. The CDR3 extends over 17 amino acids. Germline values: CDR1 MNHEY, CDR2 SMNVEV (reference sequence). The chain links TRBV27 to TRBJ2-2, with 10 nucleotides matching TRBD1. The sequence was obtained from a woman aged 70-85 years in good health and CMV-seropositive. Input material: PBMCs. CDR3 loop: CASSLRVGTGDTGELFF. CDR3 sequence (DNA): TGTGCCAGCAGTTTAAGGGTTGGGACAGGGGACACCGGGGAGCTGTTTTTT.